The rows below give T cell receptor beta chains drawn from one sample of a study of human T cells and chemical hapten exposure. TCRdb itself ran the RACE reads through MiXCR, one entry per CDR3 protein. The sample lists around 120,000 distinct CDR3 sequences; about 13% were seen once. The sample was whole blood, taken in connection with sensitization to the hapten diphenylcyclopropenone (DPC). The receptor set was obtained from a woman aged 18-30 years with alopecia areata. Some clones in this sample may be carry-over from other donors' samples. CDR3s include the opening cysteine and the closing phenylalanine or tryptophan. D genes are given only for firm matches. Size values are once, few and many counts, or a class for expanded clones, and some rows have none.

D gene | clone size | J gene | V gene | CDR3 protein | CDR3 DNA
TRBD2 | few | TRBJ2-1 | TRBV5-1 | CASSFPGTSGGNEQFF | TGCGCCAGCAGCTTCCCCGGGACTAGCGGGGGAAATGAGCAGTTCTTC
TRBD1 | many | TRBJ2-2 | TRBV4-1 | CASRPRQEGGGMNTGELFF | TGCGCCAGCAGACCAAGGCAAGAAGGGGGCGGAATGAACACCGGGGAGCTGTTTTTT
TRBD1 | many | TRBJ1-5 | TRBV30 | CAWSVGGQGYQPQHF | TGTGCCTGGAGTGTCGGCGGACAGGGGTATCAGCCCCAGCATTTT
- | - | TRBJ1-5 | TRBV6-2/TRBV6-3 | CASRTDFYQPQHF | TGTGCCAGCAGGACCGACTTTTATCAGCCCCAGCATTTT
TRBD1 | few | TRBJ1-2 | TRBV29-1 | CSALHRDSSYYGYTF | TGCAGCGCCCTCCACCGGGACAGCTCTTACTATGGCTACACCTTC
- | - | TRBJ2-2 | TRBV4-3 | CASSQDSRELFF | TGCGCCAGCAGCCAAGATTCCAGGGAGCTGTTTTTT
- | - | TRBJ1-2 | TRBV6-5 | CASSYSDLDRPRGYTF | TGTGCCAGCAGTTACTCGGATCTTGACAGGCCCCGGGGCTACACCTTC
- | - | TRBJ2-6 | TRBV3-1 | CASSQETGANVLTF | TGTGCCAGCAGCCAAGAGACTGGGGCCAACGTCCTGACTTTC
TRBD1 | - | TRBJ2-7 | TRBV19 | CASSMGTGESNEQYF | TGTGCCAGTAGTATGGGGACAGGGGAGTCCAACGAGCAGTACTTC
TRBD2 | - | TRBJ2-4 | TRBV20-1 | CSASSPLGGGAQNIQYF | TGCAGTGCATCTTCCCCTCTTGGCGGGGGGGCTCAAAACATTCAGTACTTC
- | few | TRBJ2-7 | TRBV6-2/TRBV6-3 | CASNRGSAYEQYF | TGTGCCAGCAATCGCGGTTCTGCCTACGAGCAGTACTTC
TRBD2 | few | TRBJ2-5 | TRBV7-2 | CASSLVTSGGGTQYF | TGTGCCAGCAGCTTAGTAACTAGCGGGGGAGGGACCCAGTACTTC
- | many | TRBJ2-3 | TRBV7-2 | CASSDYGATQYF | TGTGCCAGCAGCGATTACGGCGCAACGCAGTATTTT
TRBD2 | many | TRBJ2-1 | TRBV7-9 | CASSRSGGSYNEQFF | TGTGCCAGCAGCCGTAGCGGGGGCTCCTACAATGAGCAGTTCTTC
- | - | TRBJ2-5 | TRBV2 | CASRANSYQETQYF | TGTGCCAGCAGGGCGAACAGTTACCAAGAGACCCAGTACTTC
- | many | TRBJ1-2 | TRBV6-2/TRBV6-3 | CASSYVAGEVYGYTF | TGTGCCAGCAGTTACGTCGCAGGGGAGGTCTATGGCTACACCTTC
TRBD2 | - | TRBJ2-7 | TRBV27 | CASSFSGVEEQYF | TGTGCCAGCAGTTTTAGCGGGGTTGAGGAGCAGTACTTC
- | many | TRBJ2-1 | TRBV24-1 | CATSGRGTNEQFF | TGTGCCACCAGTGGAAGGGGGACGAATGAGCAGTTCTTC
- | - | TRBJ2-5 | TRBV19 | CASSIALTGKETQYF | TGTGCCAGTAGTATAGCATTAACAGGGAAAGAGACCCAGTACTTC
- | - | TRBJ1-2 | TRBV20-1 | CSASVGGYTF | TGCAGTGCTAGCGTCGGTGGCTACACCTTC
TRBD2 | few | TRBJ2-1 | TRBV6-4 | CASSPRRLAGTRGGNEQFF | TGTGCCAGCAGTCCAAGGAGACTAGCGGGGACCCGGGGGGGCAATGAGCAGTTCTTC
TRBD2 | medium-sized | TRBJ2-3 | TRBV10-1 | CASSTGGSTDTQYF | TGCGCCAGCAGTACGGGGGGAAGCACAGATACGCAGTATTTT
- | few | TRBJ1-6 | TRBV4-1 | CASSHPDSSFSPLHF | TGCGCCAGCAGCCACCCGGACAGCTCTTTCTCACCCCTCCACTTT
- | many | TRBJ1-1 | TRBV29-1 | CSVGGEFSTEAFF | TGCAGCGTTGGAGGAGAATTTTCCACTGAAGCTTTCTTT
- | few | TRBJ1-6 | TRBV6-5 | CASRLSSYNSPLHF | TGTGCCAGCAGGCTTAGCTCCTATAATTCACCCCTCCACTTT
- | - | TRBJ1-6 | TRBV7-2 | CASSGGATYNSPLHF | TGTGCCAGCAGCGGGGGGGCCACCTATAATTCACCCCTCCACTTT
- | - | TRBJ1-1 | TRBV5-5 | CASSLLGNLGTEAFF | TGTGCCAGCAGCTTGCTGGGCAACCTGGGCACTGAAGCTTTCTTT
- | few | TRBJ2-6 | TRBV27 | CASSFGGTGANVLTF | TGTGCCAGCAGTTTTGGGGGAACTGGGGCCAACGTCCTGACTTTC
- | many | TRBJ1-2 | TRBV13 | CASSSGGLNYGYTF | TGTGCCAGCAGCTCCGGCGGGCTAAACTATGGCTACACCTTC
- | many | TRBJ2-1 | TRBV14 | CASSHTGWDYNEQFF | TGTGCCAGCAGCCACACAGGCTGGGATTACAATGAGCAGTTCTTC
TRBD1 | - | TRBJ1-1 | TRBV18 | CASSLDRELAFF | TGTGCCAGCTCACTGGACAGGGAGCTGGCTTTCTTT
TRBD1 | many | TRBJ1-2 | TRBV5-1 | CASRQGQGYGYTF | TGCGCCAGCAGGCAGGGACAGGGCTATGGCTACACCTTC
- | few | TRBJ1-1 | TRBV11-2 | CASSILLGTSSEAFF | TGTGCCAGCAGCATCCTGCTGGGGACCAGCAGTGAAGCTTTCTTT
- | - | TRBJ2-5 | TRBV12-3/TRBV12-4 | CASSLSQTQETQYF | TGTGCCAGCAGTTTATCTCAGACGCAAGAGACCCAGTACTTC
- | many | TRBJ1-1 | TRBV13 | CASSTRTAEAFF | TGTGCCAGCAGCACCAGGACAGCTGAAGCTTTCTTT
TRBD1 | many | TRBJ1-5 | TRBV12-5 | CASGSGQGDGPQHF | TGTGCTAGTGGTTCCGGACAGGGAGATGGGCCCCAGCATTTT
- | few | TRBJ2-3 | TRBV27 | CASSKKDGWTGTDTQYF | TGTGCCAGCAGCAAGAAAGATGGCTGGACAGGCACAGATACGCAGTATTTT
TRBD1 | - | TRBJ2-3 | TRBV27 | CASSPSRDSFTDTQYF | TGTGCCAGCAGTCCATCCCGGGACAGCTTCACAGATACGCAGTATTTT
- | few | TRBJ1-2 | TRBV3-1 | CASSQVKAYGYTF | TGTGCCAGCAGCCAAGTAAAAGCCTATGGCTACACCTTC
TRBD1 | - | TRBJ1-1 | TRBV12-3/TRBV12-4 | CASSLDRERNTEAFF | TGTGCCAGCAGCCTCGACAGGGAAAGGAACACTGAAGCTTTCTTT
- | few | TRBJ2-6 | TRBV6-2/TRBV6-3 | CASSLQGSGANVLTF | TGTGCCAGCAGTTTACAGGGTTCAGGGGCCAACGTCCTGACTTTC
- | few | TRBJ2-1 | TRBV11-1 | CASSLVGLIGNEQFF | TGTGCCAGCAGCTTAGTAGGCCTAATAGGAAATGAGCAGTTCTTC
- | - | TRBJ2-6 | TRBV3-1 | CASSQFPGAGANVLTF | TGTGCCAGCAGCCAATTCCCCGGCGCTGGGGCCAACGTCCTGACTTTC
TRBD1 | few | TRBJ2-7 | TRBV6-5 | CASSWGRGPGYEQYF | TGTGCCAGCAGTTGGGGTAGGGGGCCGGGGTACGAGCAGTACTTC
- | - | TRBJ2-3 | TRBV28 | CASSLTPRTDTQYF | TGTGCCAGCAGCCTCACCCCTCGCACAGATACGCAGTATTTT
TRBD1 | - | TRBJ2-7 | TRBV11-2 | CASSLSRDSYYEQYF | TGTGCCAGCAGCTTGTCCCGGGACAGCTACTACGAGCAGTACTTC
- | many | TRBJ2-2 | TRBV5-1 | CASSLRGTTPSNTGELFF | TGCGCCAGCAGCTTGAGGGGGACTACCCCCTCGAACACCGGGGAGCTGTTTTTT
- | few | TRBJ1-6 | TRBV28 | CASSLLDSSYNSPLHF | TGTGCCAGCAGTTTATTGGATAGCTCCTATAATTCACCCCTCCACTTT
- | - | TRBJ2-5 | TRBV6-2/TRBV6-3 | CASKKGHFQETQYF | TGTGCCAGCAAAAAGGGGCACTTCCAAGAGACCCAGTACTTC
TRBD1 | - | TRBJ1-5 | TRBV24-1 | CATSGLSGGNQPQHF | TGTGCCACCAGTGGCTTATCAGGGGGTAATCAGCCCCAGCATTTT